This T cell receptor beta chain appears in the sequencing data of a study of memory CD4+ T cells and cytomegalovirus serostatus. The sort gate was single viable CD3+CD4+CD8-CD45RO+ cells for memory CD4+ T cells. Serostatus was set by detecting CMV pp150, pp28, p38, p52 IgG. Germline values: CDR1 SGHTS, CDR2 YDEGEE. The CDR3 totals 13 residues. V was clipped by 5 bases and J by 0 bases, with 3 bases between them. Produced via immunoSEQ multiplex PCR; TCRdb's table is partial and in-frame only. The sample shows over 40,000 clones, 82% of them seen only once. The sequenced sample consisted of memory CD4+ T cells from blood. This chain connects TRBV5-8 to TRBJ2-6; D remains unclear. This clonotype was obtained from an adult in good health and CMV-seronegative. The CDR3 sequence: CASRGSGANVLTF. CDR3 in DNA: TGTGCCAGCAGAGGCTCTGGGGCCAACGTCCTGACTTTC.